The next 30 T cell receptor beta chains were all read from a single sample in a study of cytomegalovirus exposure and HLA in healthy donors. The primer mix had 60 Vbeta and 13 Jbeta primers. Here immunoSEQ multiplex PCR was the method, and the copy in TCRdb shows in-frame clones only, minus some. The data contain a few hundred thousand clones, 70% to 90% of them singletons. The sequencing sample was made of PBMCs. Receptors originate from a man in his thirties or forties in good health and CMV-seronegative.

The J gene is TRBJ2-1, the V gene TRBV7-9, with TRBD2 identical over 8 bases. Losses at the gene ends were 2 bases for V and 5 bases for J; bases not matched to a gene: 5. CDR3 length equals 15 residues. Germline V gene sequence: CDR1 SEHNR, CDR2 FQNEAQ (reference sequence). CDR3 residues: CASSLSSGSHNEQFF. Written as DNA, the CDR3 is TGTGCCAGCAGCTTATCTAGCGGGTCCCACAATGAGCAGTTCTTC.

The chain combines TRBV4-3 with TRBJ2-7; maybe TRBD2 (6 bases). This CDR3 comprises 13 residues. V lost 0 bases and J lost 4, with 7 bases in between. Germline assignment: CDR1 LGHNA and CDR2 YSLEER. Here the CDR3 reads CASSQDGGYEQYF. CDR3 bases: TGCGCCAGCAGCCAAGATGGAGGGTACGAGCAGTACTTC.

The rearrangement uses TRBV7-9 and TRBJ2-4; 7 bases match TRBD1. Germline CDR1 reads SEHNR; CDR2 reads FQNEAQ (reference sequence). The trim removed 5 bases at V and 6 bases at J, leaving 10 bases unmatched. This CDR3 has 15 amino acids. Written as DNA, the CDR3 is TGTGCCAGCAGCCCCCTAGAGGGACAGCGAAACATTCAGTACTTC. Encoded protein: CASSPLEGQRNIQYF.

This clone was found once. DNA for the CDR3: TGTGCCAGCAGCTTCCAGGGAGGGGGGACTGAAGCTTTCTTT. This sequence encodes CASSFQGGGTEAFF. V usage is TRBV13 and J usage is TRBJ1-1, with D perhaps matching TRBD1 (6 bases). Per the germline V gene, CDR1 is PRHDT and CDR2 is FYEKMQ (reference sequence). The CDR3 is 14 residues long. Trimming cost V 3 bases and J 5 bases, with 13 bases left between them.

The rearrangement uses TRBV6-5 and TRBJ2-3; 9 positions match TRBD2. J lost 2 bases, V lost 5 bases, and 5 bases had no gene match. CDR1 and CDR2 from the germline V gene are MNHEY and SVGAGI. There are 15 residues in the CDR3. CDR3 in DNA: TGTGCCAGCAGTCACCTAGCGGGACCCACAGATACGCAGTATTTT. Encoded protein: CASSHLAGPTDTQYF.

CDR3: CASSHFSRGEETQYF. CDR3 bases: TGTGCCAGCAGCCACTTTTCCAGGGGGGAAGAGACCCAGTACTTC. The genes are TRBV14 and TRBJ2-5; possibly TRBD1 for D (7 bases). Trimming cost V 3 bases and J 3 bases, with 14 bases left between them. Per germline, CDR1 SGHDN and CDR2 FVKESK. There are 15 residues in the CDR3.

This CDR3 reads CASSLDGGDLGDTQYF. Here the CDR3 DNA reads TGTGCCAGCAGTTTAGACGGGGGGGACTTAGGAGATACGCAGTATTTT. This chain links TRBV28 with TRBJ2-3; 8 bases agree with TRBD2. J was trimmed by 5 bases and V by 2 bases; bases with no gene match: 9. CDR3 length: 16 residues. Germline CDR1 reads MDHEN; CDR2 reads SYDVKM. The whole variable domain, filled in from reference TRBV28 and TRBJ2-3, reads DVKVTQSSRYLVKRTGEKVFLECVQDMDHENMFWYRQDPGLGLRLIYFSYDVKMKEKGDIPEGYSVSREKKERFSLILESASTNQTSMYLCASSLDGGDLGDTQYFGPGTRLTVL.

The chain links TRBV5-1 to TRBJ1-5; possibly TRBD1 for D (6 bases). The CDR3 length is 14 residues. Germline V gives CDR1 SGHRS, CDR2 YFSETQ. The V gene lost 9 bases and the J gene lost 6 bases, with 19 bases spanning the gap. CDR3 DNA sequence: TGCGCCAAACTGGGGACCGGGGGGCCTCAGCCCCAGCATTTT. It is translated as CAKLGTGGPQPQHF.

The CDR3 here is CASNKGASLQETQYF. CDR3 bases: TGTGCCAGTAATAAGGGGGCTAGTCTCCAAGAGACCCAGTACTTC. This chain uses TRBV19 with TRBJ2-5; the match to TRBD1 covers 7 bases. In germline, CDR1 is LNHDA, CDR2 SQIVND (reference sequence). This CDR3 spans 15 amino acids. Losses at the gene ends were 7 bases for V and 1 base for J; bases not matched to a gene: 9.

The gene calls are TRBV4-2 and TRBJ1-5, with TRBD1 matching 9 bases. The junction had 16 bases not matched to a gene; V was cut back by 7 bases and J by 0 bases. This CDR3 has 19 amino acids. CDR1 is LGHNA and CDR2 is YNFKEQ in the germline V gene. The CDR3 nucleotides read TGTGCCAGCACCCCCCGTGCGGGACAGGGTACCGATAGCAATCAGCCCCAGCATTTT. Translation: CASTPRAGQGTDSNQPQHF.

This sequence joins TRBV6-1 and TRBJ2-7; D remains ambiguous. V was clipped by 0 bases and J by 2 bases, with 11 bases between them. CDR3 length: 15 residues. From germline, CDR1 is MNHNS and CDR2 SASEGT. The CDR3 nucleotides are TGTGCCAGCAGTGAAGCACCTCGGTCCCCCTACGAGCAGTACTTC. Translation: CASSEAPRSPYEQYF.

V usage is TRBV18 and J usage is TRBJ1-6, with D maybe TRBD1 (6 bases). Trimming left V 3 bases short and J 3 bases short, with 12 bases between. CDR1 is KGHSH, CDR2 LQKENI, per germline. The CDR3 is 16 residues long. CDR3: CASSPEDSLYNSPLHF. The CDR3 DNA sequence: TGTGCCAGCTCACCGGAGGACAGCCTCTATAATTCACCCCTCCACTTT.

The V and J genes are TRBV19 and TRBJ2-2; D unresolved. This CDR3 has 13 amino acids. V was cut by 7 bases and J by 1 base, with 7 bases left in between. The germline gives CDR1 LNHDA, CDR2 SQIVND (reference sequence). CDR3 region: CASKVVNTGELFF. For the CDR3, the DNA is TGTGCCAGTAAAGTAGTGAACACCGGGGAGCTGTTTTTT. The complete variable domain, with remaining parts taken from reference TRBV19 and TRBJ2-2, reads DGGITQSPKYLFRKEGQNVTLSCEQNLNHDAMYWYRQDPGQGLRLIYYSQIVNDFQKGDIAEGYSVSREKKESFPLTVTSAQKNPTAFYLCASKVVNTGELFFGEGSRLTVL.

The chain links TRBV9 to TRBJ2-5; 9 nucleotides align to TRBD1. V dropped 3 bases and J dropped 3; count of bases not matched to a gene: 6. Germline CDR1 is SGDLS and CDR2 is YYNGEE. This CDR3 comprises 15 residues. Written as DNA, the CDR3 is TGTGCCAGCAGCGGTCTCGGACAGGGGAAAGAGACCCAGTACTTC. Translation: CASSGLGQGKETQYF.

V and J are TRBV2 and TRBJ1-2; 7 bases map to TRBD1. The CDR3 is 14 residues long. V lost 6 bases and J lost 2; bases outside the gene matches: 6. Germline V gives CDR1 SNHLY, CDR2 FYNNEI. The CDR3 region is CASRVQGGNYGYTF. The CDR3 DNA reads as TGTGCCAGCAGGGTCCAGGGGGGAAACTATGGCTACACCTTC.

This rearrangement joins TRBV27 to TRBJ1-3; possibly TRBD1 for D (5 bases). The CDR3 length is 16 residues. Per germline, CDR1 MNHEY and CDR2 SMNVEV (reference sequence). The V gene lost 1 base and the J gene lost 2 bases, with 12 bases spanning the gap. Here the CDR3 reads CASSLWPPRAGNTIYF. The CDR3 coding sequence is TGTGCCAGCAGTTTATGGCCCCCCAGGGCTGGAAACACCATATATTTT.

The CDR3 nucleotides are TGTGCCAGTAGGCCCCAGGGGCGGTTGAACACTGAAGCTTTCTTT. Translated, it gives CASRPQGRLNTEAFF. The V and J genes are TRBV19 and TRBJ1-1; tentative D call: TRBD1 (6 bases). Trimming shortened V by 6 bases and J by 0 bases, and 14 bases separated the two germline ends. CDR1 is LNHDA, CDR2 SQIVND, per germline (reference sequence). CDR3 size: 15 residues.

The chain combines TRBV10-3 with TRBJ1-1; TRBD1 might be the D (5 bases). V was shortened by 0 bases and J by 0 bases, with 8 bases between the two germline ends. Germline CDR1 is ENHRY and CDR2 is SYGVKD. The CDR3 loop spans 15 amino acids. In DNA, the CDR3 is TGTGCCATCAGTGAGTCGGGGCCGATGAACACTGAAGCTTTCTTT. Its translation: CAISESGPMNTEAFF.

The chain carries TRBV28 and TRBJ1-6, with D hard to call. V was trimmed by 6 bases and J by 4 bases, leaving 7 bases between them. The length of the CDR3 is 13 residues. CDR1 is MDHEN, CDR2 SYDVKM, per germline. The CDR3 spells CASSPPYNSPLHF. CDR3 bases: TGTGCCAGCAGCCCTCCTTATAATTCACCCCTCCACTTT.

J is TRBJ2-3 and V is TRBV7-2; 7 bases match TRBD2. CDR1 and CDR2 (germline): SGHTA, FQGNSA. The trim removed 3 bases at V and 1 base at J, leaving 4 bases unmatched. The CDR3 length is 15 residues. CDR3 sequence: CASSLVAGGTDTQYF. CDR3 nucleotide sequence: TGTGCCAGCAGCTTGGTTGCGGGGGGCACAGATACGCAGTATTTT.

V usage is TRBV4-1 and J usage is TRBJ1-3; 7 nucleotides align to TRBD1. J was trimmed by 4 bases and V by 0 bases; bases with no gene match: 9. The CDR3 sequence is 17 residues long. Germline CDR1 reads MGHRA; CDR2 reads YSYEKL. This chain's CDR3 is CASSQESTGAGGNTIYF. As DNA, the CDR3 is TGCGCCAGCAGCCAAGAAAGCACAGGGGCGGGGGGAAACACCATATATTTT.

The rearrangement uses TRBV7-8 and TRBJ2-2, with unresolved D. V lost 6 bases, J lost 7 bases, and 12 bases lay in between. Germline CDR1 SGHVS, CDR2 FQNEAQ. The CDR3 contains 13 residues. The CDR3 coding sequence is TGTGCCAGCAGTTCTATCATCCACGGGGAGCTGTTTTTT. It is translated as CASSSIIHGELFF.

This rearrangement joins TRBV27 to TRBJ1-1, with D unresolved. V shed 5 bases and J shed 1 base, with 8 bases lying between them. Germline V CDR1 and CDR2: MNHEY, SMNVEV (reference sequence). CDR3 size: 13 residues. The DNA for the CDR3 is TGTGCCAGCAGTCTAGGCTCGAACACTGAAGCTTTCTTT. It encodes CASSLGSNTEAFF.

This sequence joins TRBV18 and TRBJ2-5, with 8 bases aligning to TRBD1. V lost 1 base, J lost 4 bases, and 5 bases stayed unmatched. The CDR3 length is 15 residues. From germline, CDR1 is KGHSH and CDR2 LQKENI. The CDR3 DNA is TGTGCCAGCTCACCACGGACAGGGCCCTCAGAGACCCAGTACTTC. Protein: CASSPRTGPSETQYF. The entire variable domain, with the rest obtained from reference TRBV18 and TRBJ2-5, is as follows: NAGVMQNPRHLVRRRGQEARLRCSPMKGHSHVYWYRQLPEEGLKFMVYLQKENIIDESGMPKERFSAEFPKEGPSILRIQQVVRGDSAAYFCASSPRTGPSETQYFGPGTRLLVL.

The V gene is TRBV28, the J gene TRBJ2-7, with 8 bases that match TRBD1. Germline V gene data show CDR1 as MDHEN and CDR2 as SYDVKM. The V segment lost 6 bases and the J segment 5 bases; nucleotides outside the gene matches: 9. This CDR3 spans 14 amino acids. The CDR3 coding sequence is TGTGCCAGCAGCCAGACAGGGGCAAAGAACGAGCAGTACTTC. This encodes CASSQTGAKNEQYF.

This chain connects TRBV29-1 to TRBJ2-3; 8 bases are a match to TRBD2. With 2 bases clipped from V and 2 bases from J, the junction kept 6 bases outside the gene matches. This CDR3 has 15 amino acids. Germline V lookup: CDR1 SQVTM, CDR2 ANQGSEA. The CDR3 spells CSVEFASGFTDTQYF. CDR3 nucleotide sequence: TGCAGCGTTGAATTTGCTAGCGGGTTCACAGATACGCAGTATTTT.

The J gene is TRBJ1-6, the V gene TRBV4-2, with 7 bases that match TRBD1. Germline CDR1 reads LGHNA; CDR2 reads YNFKEQ. V lost 5 bases to trimming and J lost 9 bases; unmatched junction nucleotides: 13. This CDR3 spans 16 amino acids. The CDR3 loop is CASSSKGTRGSSPLHF. CDR3 sequence (DNA): TGTGCCAGCAGCTCCAAGGGCACCAGGGGGAGTTCACCCCTCCACTTT.

The J gene is TRBJ1-5, the V gene TRBV15; D is undetermined. Germline values: CDR1 LNHNV, CDR2 YYDKDF (reference sequence). The V end lost 5 bases, the J end lost 2 bases, and 16 bases lay between the germline ends. The CDR3 length is 16 residues. The CDR3 region has the DNA TGTGCCACCAGCCCCCTCCTGGGCAGTGGCAATCAGCCCCAGCATTTT. Its translation: CATSPLLGSGNQPQHF.

The rearrangement uses TRBV6-5 and TRBJ1-2, with D perhaps matching TRBD1 (6 bases). The ends were cut back, 5 bases at V and 4 bases at J, with 17 bases in the middle. Looked up from germline, CDR1 is MNHEY and CDR2 is SVGAGI. This CDR3 spans 15 amino acids. CDR3 DNA sequence: TGTGCCAGCAGTACTGGACAGCAAGGTAGCTATGGCTACACCTTC. Its translation: CASSTGQQGSYGYTF.

J is TRBJ2-1 and V is TRBV27; 15 bases match TRBD2. This CDR3 spans 20 amino acids. Germline CDR1 is MNHEY and CDR2 is SMNVEV (reference sequence). V trimming: 6 bases; J trimming: 0 bases; junction bases outside the gene matches: 12. CDR3 region: CASSRGLAGGSNFSYNEQFF. CDR3 DNA sequence: TGTGCCAGCAGCCGAGGACTAGCGGGGGGGTCTAATTTCTCCTACAATGAGCAGTTCTTC.